The rows below give T cell receptor beta chains drawn from one sample of a study of cytomegalovirus exposure and HLA in healthy donors. The data were produced by immunoSEQ multiplex PCR, yet TCRdb's version contains in-frame clones alone and is incomplete. The sample lists some 270,000 clones, nearly 95% occurring once. The source material was PBMCs. The receptors originated from a girl aged 2 to 9 in good health and CMV-seronegative. Both conserved end residues are part of each CDR3. Clone size, where shown, is once, few, many, or a class for clones that have expanded.

clone_size	v_call	j_call	cdr3_aa
NA	TRBV4-1	TRBJ2-1	CASSQEGASHEQFF
NA	TRBV28	TRBJ1-5	CASSLNPDIYSNQPQHF
NA	TRBV29-1	TRBJ1-2	CSVALTGGYGYTF
NA	TRBV5-1	TRBJ1-2	CASSLFARLNYGYTF
NA	TRBV6-5	TRBJ1-5	CASSQGNQPQHF
NA	TRBV7-8	TRBJ2-3	CASSFHARLAGVTDTQYF
NA	TRBV19	TRBJ1-5	CASSIIRGRGPQPQHF
once	TRBV4-1	TRBJ2-3	CASSQGLADTQYF
NA	TRBV6-5	TRBJ2-3	CASSPHLGAQYF
NA	TRBV13	TRBJ1-6	CASSLGLGAGNSPLHF
NA	TRBV9	TRBJ2-7	CASSPMGRAYEQYF
once	TRBV19	TRBJ2-1	CASRRTSEGEQFF
NA	TRBV27	TRBJ2-5	CASSLYQGGETQYF
NA	TRBV27	TRBJ2-7	CATSGAYEQYF
NA	TRBV5-5	TRBJ1-1	CASSFTGANTEAFF
NA	TRBV27	TRBJ2-7	CASSLRLAVSYEQYF
few	TRBV5-6	TRBJ1-1	CASSLGQINTEAFF
NA	TRBV6-5	TRBJ2-3	CASSYVAGAADTQYF
NA	TRBV6-1	TRBJ1-1	CASRKSEASNTEAFF
NA	TRBV9	TRBJ1-4	CASSSAGQGREKLFF